This T cell receptor (beta chain) was identified during a study of neurological immune-mediated disorders. This clonotype was recorded at least ten times. Synthesis of cDNA was carried out by template-switch 5'RACE. The reaction used 10-nucleotide random UMIs. Every sequencing run returned over 190 million TCR-beta sequences, which were derived from 15-18 subjects. TCRdb fed the 5' RACE reads into MiXCR, producing one record per CDR3 protein. Of roughly 60,000 distinct CDR3 sequences detected, over 3.5% appear once; the ten largest clones hold about 2%. The sorted libraries were made from approximately 1 million CD4+ or CD8+ T cells. This clonotype was sampled from a woman in her 40s with multiple sclerosis. Sequencing was done on a sample of CD4+ T cells from blood.

The CDR3 region is CASSTESSGANVLTF. The CDR3 DNA reads TGCGCCAGCAGTACAGAAAGCTCCGGGGCCAACGTCCTGACTTTC. J is TRBJ2-6 and V is TRBV5-1; D remains ambiguous. CDR1 is SGHRS and CDR2 is YFSETQ in the germline V gene. This CDR3 is built from 15 residues. Trimming took off 5 bases at V and 4 bases at J, with 13 bases between the two ends.